This T cell receptor beta chain was sequenced during a study of chemoradiotherapy in HPV16-positive cancers. Trimming left V 1 base short and J 6 bases short, with 14 bases between. Germline V gene data show CDR1 as SGHRS and CDR2 as YFSETQ. The CDR3 is 14 amino acids. Repeated repertoire sampling spanned the course of chemoradiotherapy. The method was immunoSEQ multiplex PCR; TCRdb's version includes in-frame clones alone and lacks a portion of them. The profile shows 20,000 to 25,000 clones, 87% of them singletons. The chain carries TRBV5-1 and TRBJ2-7; D is perhaps TRBD1 (6 bases). Source: blood, taken from a patient who underwent chemoradiotherapy. This TCR was sampled from a human donor with HPV-associated anogenital cancer. CDR3 amino acids: CASSLFRGEGEQYF. CDR3 DNA sequence: TGCGCCAGCAGCTTGTTCAGGGGCGAAGGCGAGCAGTACTTC. Combining the CDR3 with reference TRBV5-1 and TRBJ2-7 gives the whole variable domain KAGVTQTPRYLIKTRGQQVTLSCSPISGHRSVSWYQQTPGQGLQFLFEYFSETQRNKGNFPGRFSGRQFSNSRSEMNVSTLELGDSALYLCASSLFRGEGEQYFGPGTRLTVT.